Each of the 22 T cell receptor beta chains below was sequenced from the same sample in a study of shared clonotypes between healthy human individuals. Method: immunoSEQ multiplex PCR; TCRdb's copy keeps in-frame clones and lacks some. The sample includes about 2.4 million clones, roughly nine tenths seen only once; the top ten take around 0.14%. The source material was naive CD4+ T cells sorted from blood. Subset of the sample: CD45RA+ positively selected. These TCRs come from a man aged 18 to 30 in good health.

The chain is built from TRBV6-5 and TRBJ2-7; 9 bases line up with TRBD2. Germline V gives CDR1 MNHEY, CDR2 SVGAGI. The CDR3 spans 15 residues. The V and J ends lost 6 bases and 5 bases, in that order; junction bases with no gene match: 11. CDR3 DNA sequence: TGTGCCAGCAGACCCGCCGGGACTAGCAATCACGAGCAGTACTTC. This codes for CASRPAGTSNHEQYF.

The V gene is TRBV10-1, the J gene TRBJ2-1, with D possibly matching TRBD2 (5 bases). The CDR3 is 14 residues long. With 5 bases removed from V and 4 bases from J, the gap between germline ends came to 12 bases. From germline, CDR1 is WNHNN and CDR2 SYGVQD (reference sequence). The CDR3 DNA reads TGCGCCAGCAGTCCTGGACTGCCGTACAATGAGCAGTTCTTC. Translating gives CASSPGLPYNEQFF.

The chain employs TRBV6-5 and TRBJ1-2; D is undetermined. The germline CDR1 and CDR2 sequences are MNHEY and SVGAGI. V gave up 7 bases and J gave up 6 bases, with 18 bases separating them. The CDR3 has 14 amino acids. Here the CDR3 reads CASISLTSYNGYTF. For the CDR3, the DNA is TGTGCCAGCATATCCTTAACCTCTTATAATGGCTACACCTTC.

Remarks on this clone: At the DNA level, this CDR3 is encoded by other sequences in the same sample as well. This chain joins TRBV30 and TRBJ2-4; perhaps TRBD1 as D (5 bases). The CDR3 is 14 residues long. The V and J ends lost 0 bases and 0 bases respectively, with 6 bases between them. CDR1 and CDR2 from the germline V gene are GTSNPN and SVGIG (reference sequence). The CDR3 is CAWSVGVAKNIQYF. CDR3 bases: TGTGCCTGGAGTGTAGGGGTAGCCAAAAACATTCAGTACTTC.

The J gene is TRBJ1-4, the V gene TRBV2, with a weak D call TRBD1 (5 bases). This CDR3 region has 16 residues. The germline CDR1 and CDR2 sequences are SNHLY and FYNNEI. Trimming pared 3 bases from V and 3 bases from J, leaving 14 bases between. The CDR3 here is CASSDGWGRSNEKLFF. The CDR3 region has the DNA TGTGCCAGCAGTGATGGATGGGGGAGGTCTAATGAAAAACTGTTTTTT.

The V and J genes are TRBV10-3 and TRBJ2-7, with 8 bases fitting TRBD2. This CDR3 has 14 amino acids. V was clipped by 6 bases and J by 0 bases; unmatched bases: 4. The germline gives CDR1 ENHRY, CDR2 SYGVKD. Here the CDR3 reads CAIRILADSYEQYF. The DNA of the CDR3 is TGTGCCATCAGGATACTAGCGGACTCCTACGAGCAGTACTTC.

The chain joins TRBV21-1 to TRBJ2-7; the table calls TRBD1, which could not be checked here. TRBV21-1 is listed as a pseudogene. This CDR3 has 14 amino acids. Here the CDR3 DNA reads TGTGCCAGCTGCCCGGGTCAGGGGCTTGCCGAGCAGTACTTC. Translated, it gives CASCPGQGLAEQYF.

In this sample, this clone turned up once. J is TRBJ2-1 and V is TRBV11-2; D might be TRBD2 (6 bases). Trimming took off 7 bases at V and 0 bases at J, with 10 bases between the two ends. Germline CDR1 SGHAT, CDR2 FQNNGV. This CDR3 comprises 14 residues. CDR3 amino acids: CASKSSGSYNEQFF. Here the CDR3 DNA reads TGTGCCAGCAAAAGTAGCGGCTCCTACAATGAGCAGTTCTTC.

The CDR3 spells CASRIPGTTYEQYF. CDR3 bases: TGTGCCAGCAGGATACCCGGGACAACCTACGAGCAGTACTTC. The chain has TRBV6-5 and TRBJ2-7; D is possibly TRBD1 (6 bases). V lost 6 bases, J lost 2 bases, and 14 bases lay in between. This CDR3 is 14 amino acids long. Per the germline V gene, CDR1 is MNHEY and CDR2 is SVGAGI.

This clone was observed once. For the CDR3, the DNA is TGTGCCAGCAGTGTGAGTCAGCCCAACGAGCAGTACTTC. Its translation is CASSVSQPNEQYF. The rearrangement links TRBV2 to TRBJ2-7; D remains ambiguous. Germline CDR1 reads SNHLY; CDR2 reads FYNNEI. The V and J ends lost 4 bases and 5 bases respectively, with 12 bases between them. This CDR3 is built from 13 residues.

The V call is TRBV10-3, the J call TRBJ1-4; 7 bases are a match to TRBD1. CDR3 length equals 14 residues. Trimming at V came to 1 base and at J to 8 bases, leaving 4 bases not matched to a gene. CDR1 is ENHRY, CDR2 SYGVKD, per germline. The CDR3: CAISELTGREKLFF. CDR3 nucleotides: TGTGCCATCAGTGAGTTGACAGGGAGAGAAAAACTGTTTTTT.

The chain couples TRBV2 to TRBJ1-2; TRBD1 matches 9 bases. V lost 4 bases, J lost 3 bases, and 3 bases stayed unmatched. There are 14 residues in the CDR3. Germline V gene lookup returns CDR1 SNHLY and CDR2 FYNNEI. The CDR3 protein is CASSGDRAYYGYTF. CDR3 bases: TGTGCCAGCAGTGGGGACAGGGCATACTATGGCTACACCTTC. The variable domain in full, with the rest retrieved from reference TRBV2 and TRBJ1-2, is EPEVTQTPSHQVTQMGQEVILRCVPISNHLYFYWYRQILGQKVEFLVSFYNNEISEKSEIFDDQFSVERPDGSNFTLKIRSTKLEDSAMYFCASSGDRAYYGYTFGSGTRLTVV.

This clone was seen only once. The CDR3 loop is CASSFQGFTYEQYF. The CDR3 bases are TGTGCCAGCAGCTTTCAGGGTTTCACCTACGAGCAGTACTTC. The chain couples TRBV7-2 to TRBJ2-7, with D possibly being TRBD1 (5 bases). The CDR3 covers 14 residues. Looked up from germline, CDR1 is SGHTA and CDR2 is FQGNSA. Trimming took off 3 bases at V and 2 bases at J, with 11 bases between the two ends.

The CDR3 protein is CASEGSGNTIYF. In DNA form, the CDR3 reads TGTGCCAGCGAGGGCTCTGGAAACACCATATATTTT. The V gene is TRBV28, the J gene TRBJ1-3; no definite D call. This CDR3 is 12 amino acids long. Germline V gene data show CDR1 as MDHEN and CDR2 as SYDVKM. Trimming cost V 8 bases and J 0 bases, with 5 bases left between them.

Details on this clone: The same CDR3 arises from other DNA sequences in this sample as well. V usage is TRBV19 and J usage is TRBJ2-7; a weak D match, TRBD2 (6 bases). The CDR3 spans 15 residues. Germline CDR1 reads LNHDA; CDR2 reads SQIVND (reference sequence). V was pared by 0 bases and J by 3 bases, with 12 bases between. The CDR3, as DNA: TGTGCCAGTAGTATAGAGGCGGGGCCTAGCTACGAGCAGTACTTC. Its protein is CASSIEAGPSYEQYF.

The chain employs TRBV27 and TRBJ2-2; TRBD2 is a possible D gene (6 bases). The CDR3 length is 14 residues. V lost 8 bases and J lost 6, with 16 bases in between. Germline V gene sequence: CDR1 MNHEY, CDR2 SMNVEV (reference sequence). The CDR3 DNA reads TGTGCCAGCTCACTAGCTGCGGAAGCCGGGGAGCTGTTTTTT. Amino acids: CASSLAAEAGELFF.

With respect to this clone: This sample includes further DNA sequences coding for the same CDR3. The chain recombines TRBV20-1 with TRBJ1-1, with D uncertain. Between the trimmed V and J ends, which lost 6 bases and 0 bases, there was a span of 5 bases. The CDR3 has 11 residues. Germline CDR1 is DFQATT and CDR2 is SNEGSKA (reference sequence). The CDR3 nucleotides are TGCAGTGCCCGAATGAACACTGAAGCTTTCTTT. Translated: CSARMNTEAFF.

The J gene is TRBJ2-3, the V gene TRBV4-1; 7 bases map to TRBD1. CDR1 and CDR2 (germline): MGHRA, YSYEKL. The CDR3 runs to 14 residues. Unmatched junction bases numbered 6, after V lost 4 bases and J lost 5 bases. The CDR3 nucleotides are TGCGCCAGCAGCCGGGACAGTCTCGGAGATACGCAGTATTTT. Residues: CASSRDSLGDTQYF.

Only a few counts were recorded for this clone. The chain employs TRBV6-5 and TRBJ1-2, with 7 bases identical to TRBD1. This CDR3 is built from 13 residues. V shed 5 bases and J 7 bases; nucleotides not matched to a gene: 7. Germline V gene lookup returns CDR1 MNHEY and CDR2 SVGAGI. The CDR3 sequence: CASSPQGPGGYTF. The CDR3 bases are TGTGCCAGCAGTCCACAGGGGCCTGGTGGCTACACCTTC.

As concerns this clone: This CDR3 is also generated by other DNA sequences in the sample. The gene calls are TRBV5-1 and TRBJ2-2; D unresolved. Germline CDR1 SGHRS, CDR2 YFSETQ. CDR3 length: 13 amino acids. The V and J ends lost 2 bases and 1 base respectively, with 3 bases between them. DNA of the CDR3: TGCGCCAGCAGCTTAGGGAACACCGGGGAGCTGTTTTTT. Its protein is CASSLGNTGELFF.

The rearrangement joins TRBV30 to TRBJ2-1; no reliable D call. This CDR3 region has 11 residues. Germline loops: CDR1 GTSNPN, CDR2 SVGIG (reference sequence). The germline V and J ends were trimmed by 4 bases and 8 bases, with 9 bases remaining between them. CDR3 residues: CAWKGRDEQFF. The CDR3 DNA reads as TGTGCCTGGAAGGGTAGGGATGAGCAGTTCTTC.

This chain connects TRBV7-2 to TRBJ1-5, with D possibly being TRBD1 (5 bases). Germline loops: CDR1 SGHTA, CDR2 FQGNSA. This CDR3 region has 13 residues. With 3 bases removed from V and 8 bases from J, the gap between germline ends came to 11 bases. CDR3 bases: TGTGCCAGCAGCTTCGGGGGTTTGGAGCCCCAGCATTTT. Protein: CASSFGGLEPQHF.